This T cell receptor (beta chain) is drawn from a study of blood T cell repertoires in COVID-19 (dated by TCRdb to 2018 to 2020). Study-level background: Collaborator samples came from the United States, Italy and Spain and covered acute and convalescent phases of COVID-19. Where HLA class I and class II types were available, the types were taken from metadata supplied by the sample provider, not from assay-based typing. Subjects who had been exposed to COVID-19, were actively infected with it, or had recovered from it provided the deeply sampled blood TCRbeta repertoires that made up the dataset. Nearly every sample came with metadata listing a de-identified subject ID, COVID-19 status, age in years and sex. The repertoires were released in a freely available public database meant as a resource for research on the immune response to SARS-CoV-2. The material from the prospective study consisted of cDNA or gDNA derived from T cells, B-cell-depleted T cells, or PBMCs. Samples came from the ongoing ImmuneRACE study (first 160 participants) plus 1,254 subjects from 6 global collaborators. The research as a whole found: The quantity of clinical and demographic metadata differed by source and by participant and was supplied without curation.

The germline V gene (reference sequence) provides CDR1 GTSNPN and CDR2 SVGIG. The CDR3 holds 12 amino acids from the cysteine to the phenylalanine. Only the CDR3 part of the read is kept: 36 bases, read in frame from the first base. Trimming removed 8 bases from V and 9 bases from J; the gene matches leave 6 bases unexplained. Collaborating institutions collected whole blood in K2EDTA tubes following their own protocols. For TCRbeta analysis, collaborator samples were shipped as frozen whole blood, as isolated PBMCs, or as DNA extracted from either sample type. Regarding this clone: Its target antigen remains unknown. It has no much larger one-base neighbor in the sample; base qualities were not kept.

TCRbeta CDR3 regions were amplified from genomic DNA using the immunoSEQ Assay, a bias-controlled multiplex PCR. The study's own analysis went as follows. The number of nucleated cells in each sample was estimated by amplification of reference gene primers within the assay. Sequence reads were collapsed and filtered to measure the absolute abundance of every unique TCRbeta CDR3 rearrangement. For each sample, productive Simpson clonality was calculated as the square root of Simpson's diversity index across productive rearrangements. TCRdb holds this immuneACCESS table with in-frame rearrangements only. Some clones are missing; in checked studies, unresolved V genes explain under half, and the rest has no known cause. V, J and clone size reflect that table, while D and trimming were determined from the DNA. For this sample the table gives roughly 71,000 clones, of which roughly 84% were detected only once. The top ten clonotypes cover about 10% of the sample.

This TCR was sampled from a man between 50 and 59 years old with active COVID-19. The sequence joins TRBV30 to TRBJ2-6, with 8 junctional bases fitting TRBD2. The sample consisted of peripheral blood. The sequenced DNA: TGTGCCACCACGGGGGGGTTCAACGTCCTGACTTTC. Translated, this gives CATTGGFNVLTF.